This paragraph covers one TCR beta chain sequence. What it binds is not known. At one end, the junction sequence differs from germline, possibly due to a read error. CDR1 is DFQATT and CDR2 is SNEGSKA in the germline V gene (reference sequence). The CDR3 has 13 amino acids. The sample originates from a study of breast tumors, draining lymph nodes, adjacent tissues. The lymph nodes were axillary draining lymph nodes from breast cancer patients. General study findings and limits: That most tumor T cells come from lymph nodes remained unproven. Data fit most tumor T cells coming from lymph node, expanding in tumor. Luminal-like breast cancer showed significantly higher tumor–nontumor repertoire similarity than basal-like.

TCRdb independently ran MiXCR on the multiplex PCR reads; one entry per CDR3 protein. The sample lists about 130,000 distinct CDR3 sequences; 20% to 25% were seen once. This sequence originates from a female donor with breast cancer. Some clones in this sample may be carry-over from other donors' samples. Sequenced material: axillary lymph node tissue. The rearrangement joins TRBV20-1 to TRBJ2-2; either TRBD1 or TRBD2 may supply D (5 bases each). CDR3 protein: CSANRRITGEPFF. CDR3 DNA: TGCAGTGCGAACAGGAGAATCACCGGGGAGCCGTTTTTT.